This T cell receptor beta chain was documented in a study of PD-1 blockade in classical Hodgkin lymphoma. Looking at the study overall: Nivolumab dosing for patients was 3 mg/kg, administered intravenously every 2 weeks.

TCRdb keeps only in-frame clones here, not all; method: immunoSEQ multiplex PCR. The sample consists of over 60,000 clones, about 90% of them appearing once. Study observations and caveats: Significant TCR diversity gains by C4D1 occurred in CD4+ but not CD8+ cells. Excluded were patients who started nivolumab under 1 year after ASCT, a group that had lower diversity.

This clone was seen only once. Its matching antigen is unknown. Time point specified: cycle 4 day 1 (C4D1), after five to seven weeks of nivolumab. Each and every patient relapsed after autologous stem cell transplantation, and patients got differing brentuximab vedotin exposure. The receptor's source is a human donor with classical Hodgkin lymphoma. Specimen: peripheral blood mononuclear cells (PBMCs), collected before the fourth cycle of nivolumab.

CDR3 nucleotides: TGTGCCATCAGTGATGAAGGGGTGGCCCAGCATTTT. Translation: CAISDEGVAQHF. The chain couples TRBV10-3 to TRBJ1-5; TRBD1 might be the D (5 bases). This CDR3 has 12 residues. Germline V CDR1 and CDR2: ENHRY, SYGVKD. Deletions cut 3 bases from V and 11 bases from J, with 11 bases between.